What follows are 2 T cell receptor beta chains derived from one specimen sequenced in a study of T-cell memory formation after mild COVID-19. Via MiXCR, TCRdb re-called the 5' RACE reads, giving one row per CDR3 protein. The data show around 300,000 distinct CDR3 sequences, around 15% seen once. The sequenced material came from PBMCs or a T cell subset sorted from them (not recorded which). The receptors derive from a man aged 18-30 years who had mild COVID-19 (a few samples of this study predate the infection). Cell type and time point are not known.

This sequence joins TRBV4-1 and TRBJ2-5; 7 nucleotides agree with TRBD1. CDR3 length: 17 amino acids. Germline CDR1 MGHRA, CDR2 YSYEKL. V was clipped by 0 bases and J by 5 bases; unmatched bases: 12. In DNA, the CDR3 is TGCGCCAGCAGCCAAGACCCCGGGACAGACGATCCGGAGACCCAGTACTTC. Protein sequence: CASSQDPGTDDPETQYF.

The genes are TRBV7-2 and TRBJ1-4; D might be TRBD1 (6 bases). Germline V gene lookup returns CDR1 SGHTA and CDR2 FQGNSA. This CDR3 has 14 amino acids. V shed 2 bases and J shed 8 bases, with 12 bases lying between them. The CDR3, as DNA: TGTGCCAGCAGCTTATTCCGGGGGCGGGAAAAACTGTTTTTT. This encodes CASSLFRGREKLFF.